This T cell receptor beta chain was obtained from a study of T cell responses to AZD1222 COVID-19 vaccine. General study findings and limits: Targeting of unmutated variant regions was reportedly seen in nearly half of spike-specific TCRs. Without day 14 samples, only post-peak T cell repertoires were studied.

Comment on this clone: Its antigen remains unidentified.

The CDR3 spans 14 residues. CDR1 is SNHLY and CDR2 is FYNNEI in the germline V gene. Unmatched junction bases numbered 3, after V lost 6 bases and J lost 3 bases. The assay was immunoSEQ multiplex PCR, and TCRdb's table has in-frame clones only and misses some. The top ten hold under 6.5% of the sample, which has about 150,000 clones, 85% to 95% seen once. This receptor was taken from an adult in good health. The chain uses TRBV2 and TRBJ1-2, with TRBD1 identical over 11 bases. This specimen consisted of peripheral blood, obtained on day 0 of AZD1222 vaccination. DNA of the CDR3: TGTGCCAGCAGGGCGGGACAGGGGGACTATGGCTACACCTTC. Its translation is CASRAGQGDYGYTF.